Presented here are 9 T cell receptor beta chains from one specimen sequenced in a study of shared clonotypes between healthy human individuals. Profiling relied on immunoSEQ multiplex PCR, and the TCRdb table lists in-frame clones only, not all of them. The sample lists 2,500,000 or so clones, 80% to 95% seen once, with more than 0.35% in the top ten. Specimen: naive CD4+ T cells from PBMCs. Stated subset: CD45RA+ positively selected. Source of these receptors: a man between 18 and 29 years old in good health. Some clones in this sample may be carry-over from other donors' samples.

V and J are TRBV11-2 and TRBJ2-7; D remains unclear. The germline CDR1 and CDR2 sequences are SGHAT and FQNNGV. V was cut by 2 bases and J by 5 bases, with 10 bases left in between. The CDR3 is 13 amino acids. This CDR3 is CASSLLRGHEQYF. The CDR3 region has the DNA TGTGCCAGCAGCTTACTTCGAGGCCACGAGCAGTACTTC.

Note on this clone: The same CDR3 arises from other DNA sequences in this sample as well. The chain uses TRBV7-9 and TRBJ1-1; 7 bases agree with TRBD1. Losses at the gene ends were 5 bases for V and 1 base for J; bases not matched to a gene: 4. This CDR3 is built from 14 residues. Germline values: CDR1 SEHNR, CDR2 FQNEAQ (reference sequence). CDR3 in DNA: TGTGCCAGCAGCCTGGGACAGACGAACACTGAAGCTTTCTTT. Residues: CASSLGQTNTEAFF. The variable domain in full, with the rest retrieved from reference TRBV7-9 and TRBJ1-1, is DTGVSQNPRHKITKRGQNVTFRCDPISEHNRLYWYRQTLGQGPEFLTYFQNEAQLEKSRLLSDRFSAERPKGSFSTLEIQRTEQGDSAMYLCASSLGQTNTEAFFGQGTRLTVV.

CDR3 bases: TGTGCCAGCAGCTTAGCGGGACAGAATCCAGAGACCCAGTACTTC. Amino acid sequence: CASSLAGQNPETQYF. The J gene is TRBJ2-5, the V gene TRBV7-3; tentatively, D is TRBD1 (7 bases). CDR3 length equals 15 residues. Germline-derived CDR1 and CDR2 are SGHTA and FQGTGA. V was cut by 2 bases and J by 4 bases, with 14 bases left in between. Supplemented by reference TRBV7-3 and TRBJ2-5, the full variable domain reads GAGVSQTPSNKVTEKGKYVELRCDPISGHTALYWYRQSLGQGPEFLIYFQGTGAADDSGLPNDRFFAVRPEGSVSTLKIQRTERGDSAVYLCASSLAGQNPETQYFGPGTRLLVL.

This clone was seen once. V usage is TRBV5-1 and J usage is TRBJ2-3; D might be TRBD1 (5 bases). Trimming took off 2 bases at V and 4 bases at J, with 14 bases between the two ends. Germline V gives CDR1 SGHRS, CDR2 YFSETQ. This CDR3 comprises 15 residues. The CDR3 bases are TGCGCCAGCAGCTTCTCCTCCAGGGTACCAGATACGCAGTATTTT. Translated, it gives CASSFSSRVPDTQYF.

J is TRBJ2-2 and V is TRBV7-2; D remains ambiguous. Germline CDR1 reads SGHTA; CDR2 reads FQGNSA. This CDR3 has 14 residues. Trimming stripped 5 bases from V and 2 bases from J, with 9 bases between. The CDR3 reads CASSPRINTGELFF. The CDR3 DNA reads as TGTGCCAGCAGCCCCCGCATTAACACCGGGGAGCTGTTTTTT.

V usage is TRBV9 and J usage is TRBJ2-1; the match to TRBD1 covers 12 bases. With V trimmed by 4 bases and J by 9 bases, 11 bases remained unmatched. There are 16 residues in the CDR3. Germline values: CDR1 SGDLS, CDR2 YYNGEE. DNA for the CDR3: TGTGCCAGCAGCCTCCGGGACAGGGGGCTCCAAGGTGAGCAGTTCTTC. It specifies CASSLRDRGLQGEQFF.

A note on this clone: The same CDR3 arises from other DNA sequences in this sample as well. CDR3 coding DNA: TGTGCCAGCAGCTTGTCGACAGTTCACTATGGCTACACCTTC. The encoded protein is CASSLSTVHYGYTF. V and J are TRBV5-4 and TRBJ1-2; TRBD1 might be the D (5 bases). Germline V gene lookup returns CDR1 SGHNT and CDR2 YYREEE (reference sequence). The CDR3 loop spans 14 amino acids. Trimming pared 1 base from V and 3 bases from J, leaving 10 bases between.

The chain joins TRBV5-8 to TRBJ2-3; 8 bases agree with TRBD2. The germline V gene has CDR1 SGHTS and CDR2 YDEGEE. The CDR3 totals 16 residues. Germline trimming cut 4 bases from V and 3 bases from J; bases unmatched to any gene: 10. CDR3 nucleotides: TGTGCCAGCAGCCCCCGGACTAGCTCCCGGACAGATACGCAGTATTTT. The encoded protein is CASSPRTSSRTDTQYF.

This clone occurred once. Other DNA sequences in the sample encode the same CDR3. Here the CDR3 reads CASSLTRGNEQFF. The CDR3 nucleotides are TGTGCCAGCAGCTTAACACGGGGCAATGAGCAGTTCTTC. The V call is TRBV7-3, the J call TRBJ2-1; D possibly corresponds to TRBD2 (5 bases). This CDR3 is 13 amino acids long. Germline-derived CDR1 and CDR2 are SGHTA and FQGTGA. Trimming shortened V by 0 bases and J by 6 bases, and 6 bases separated the two germline ends.